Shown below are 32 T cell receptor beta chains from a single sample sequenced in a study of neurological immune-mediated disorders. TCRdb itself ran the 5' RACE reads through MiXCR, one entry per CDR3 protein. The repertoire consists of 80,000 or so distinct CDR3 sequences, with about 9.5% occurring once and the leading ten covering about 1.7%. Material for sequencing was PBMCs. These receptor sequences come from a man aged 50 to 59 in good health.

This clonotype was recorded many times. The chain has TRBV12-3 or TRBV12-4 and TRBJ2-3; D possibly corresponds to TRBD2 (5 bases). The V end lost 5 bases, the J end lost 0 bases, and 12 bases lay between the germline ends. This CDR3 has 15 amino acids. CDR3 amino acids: CASSNRGSSTDTQYF. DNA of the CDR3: TGTGCCAGCAGTAACCGGGGATCTAGCACAGATACGCAGTATTTT.

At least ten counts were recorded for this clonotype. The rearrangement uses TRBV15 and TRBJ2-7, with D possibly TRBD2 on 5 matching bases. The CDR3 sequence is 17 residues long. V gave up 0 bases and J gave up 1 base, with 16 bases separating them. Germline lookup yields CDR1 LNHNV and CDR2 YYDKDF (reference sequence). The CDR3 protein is CATSRDRGMGRSYEQYF. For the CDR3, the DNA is TGTGCCACCAGCAGAGACCGCGGTATGGGGAGATCCTACGAGCAGTACTTC.

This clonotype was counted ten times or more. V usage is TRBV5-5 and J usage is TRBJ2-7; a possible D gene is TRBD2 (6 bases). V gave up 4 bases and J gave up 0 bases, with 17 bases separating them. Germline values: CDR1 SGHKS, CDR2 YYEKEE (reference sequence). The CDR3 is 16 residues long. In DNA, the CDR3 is TGTGCCAGCAGCCTGGGTGGGACTCTGATCTCCTACGAGCAGTACTTC. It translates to CASSLGGTLISYEQYF. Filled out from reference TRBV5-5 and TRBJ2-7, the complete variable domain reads DAGVTQSPTHLIKTRGQQVTLRCSPISGHKSVSWYQQVLGQGPQFIFQYYEKEERGRGNFPDRFSARQFPNYSSELNVNALLLGDSALYLCASSLGGTLISYEQYFGPGTRLTVT.

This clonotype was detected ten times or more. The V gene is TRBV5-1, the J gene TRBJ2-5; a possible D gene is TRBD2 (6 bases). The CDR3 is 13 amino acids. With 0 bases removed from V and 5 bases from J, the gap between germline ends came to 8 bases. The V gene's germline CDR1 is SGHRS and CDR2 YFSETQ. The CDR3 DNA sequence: TGCGCCAGCAGCTTGGCAGGGAGGGAGACCCAGTACTTC. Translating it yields CASSLAGRETQYF.

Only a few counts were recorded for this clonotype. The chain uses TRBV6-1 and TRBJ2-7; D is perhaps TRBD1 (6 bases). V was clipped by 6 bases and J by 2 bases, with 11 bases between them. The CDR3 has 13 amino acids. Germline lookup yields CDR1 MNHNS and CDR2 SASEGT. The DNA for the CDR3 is TGTGCCAGCAGCCCGGACAGCACCTACGAGCAGTACTTC. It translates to CASSPDSTYEQYF.

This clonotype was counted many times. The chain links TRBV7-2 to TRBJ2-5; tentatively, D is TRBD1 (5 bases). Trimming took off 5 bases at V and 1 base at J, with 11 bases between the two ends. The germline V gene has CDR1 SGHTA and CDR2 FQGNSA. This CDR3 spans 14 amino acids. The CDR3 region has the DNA TGTGCCAGCAGCCCCCCAGGGTTCCAAGAGACCCAGTACTTC. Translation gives CASSPPGFQETQYF.

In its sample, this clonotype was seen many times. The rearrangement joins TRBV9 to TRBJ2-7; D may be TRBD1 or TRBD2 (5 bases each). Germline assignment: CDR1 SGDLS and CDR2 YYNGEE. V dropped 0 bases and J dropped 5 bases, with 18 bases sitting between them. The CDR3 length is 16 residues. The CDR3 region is CASSVVRGAGRDEQYF. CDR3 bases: TGTGCCAGCAGCGTAGTAAGAGGGGCAGGGCGCGACGAGCAGTACTTC.

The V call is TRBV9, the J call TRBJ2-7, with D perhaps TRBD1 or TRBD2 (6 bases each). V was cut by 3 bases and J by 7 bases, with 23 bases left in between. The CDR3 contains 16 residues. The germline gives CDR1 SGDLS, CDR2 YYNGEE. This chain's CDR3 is CASSAQTGTRRGEQYF. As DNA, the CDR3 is TGTGCCAGCAGCGCCCAGACAGGAACCCGGAGGGGAGAGCAGTACTTC.

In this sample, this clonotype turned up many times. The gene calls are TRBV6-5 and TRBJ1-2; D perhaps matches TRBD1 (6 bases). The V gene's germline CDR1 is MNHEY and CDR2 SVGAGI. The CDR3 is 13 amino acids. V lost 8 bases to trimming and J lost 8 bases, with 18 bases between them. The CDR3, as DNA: TGTGCCAGCTCTGCGGGGGGGCTGGGAGGCTACACCTTC. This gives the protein CASSAGGLGGYTF.

CDR3 nucleotide sequence: TGTGCCAGCAACTCCGGGGGGGCGAACACCGGGGAGCTGTTTTTT. Protein sequence: CASNSGGANTGELFF. The chain recombines TRBV5-4 with TRBJ2-2, with 8 bases matching TRBD2. Germline CDR1 is SGHNT and CDR2 is YYREEE (reference sequence). The ends lost 6 bases at V and 0 bases at J; junction bases unmatched: 4. The CDR3 totals 15 residues.

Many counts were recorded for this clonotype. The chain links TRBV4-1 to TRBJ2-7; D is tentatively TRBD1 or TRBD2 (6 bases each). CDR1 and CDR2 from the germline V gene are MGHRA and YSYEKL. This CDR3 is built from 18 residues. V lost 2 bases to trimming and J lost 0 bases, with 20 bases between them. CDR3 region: CASSQKGDGGPPSYEQYF. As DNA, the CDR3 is TGCGCCAGCAGCCAAAAGGGTGACGGGGGCCCTCCCTCCTACGAGCAGTACTTC.

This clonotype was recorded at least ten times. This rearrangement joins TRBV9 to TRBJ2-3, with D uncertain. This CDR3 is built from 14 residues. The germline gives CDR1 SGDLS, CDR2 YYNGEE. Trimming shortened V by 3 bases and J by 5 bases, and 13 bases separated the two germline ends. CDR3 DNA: TGTGCCAGCAGCGCCCGGCTTGCAGGAGATACGCAGTATTTT. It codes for CASSARLAGDTQYF.

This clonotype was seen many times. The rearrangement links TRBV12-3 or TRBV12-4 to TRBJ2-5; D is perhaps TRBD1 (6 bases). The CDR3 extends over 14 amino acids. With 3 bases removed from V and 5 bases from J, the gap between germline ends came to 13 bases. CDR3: CASSLGHTRETQYF. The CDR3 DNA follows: TGTGCCAGCAGTTTGGGACATACTCGGGAGACCCAGTACTTC.

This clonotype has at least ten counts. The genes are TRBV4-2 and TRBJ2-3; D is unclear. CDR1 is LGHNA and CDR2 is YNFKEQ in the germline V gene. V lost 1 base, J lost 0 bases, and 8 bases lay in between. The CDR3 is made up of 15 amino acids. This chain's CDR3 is CASSQVYASTDTQYF. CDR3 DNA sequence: TGTGCCAGCAGCCAAGTATACGCTAGCACAGATACGCAGTATTTT.

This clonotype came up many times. The CDR3 spells CASSAESDSFGGYTF. The CDR3 DNA sequence: TGTGCCAGCAGCGCCGAATCGGACAGTTTCGGTGGCTACACCTTC. The chain recombines TRBV6-1 with TRBJ1-2; a weak D match, TRBD1 (6 bases). V lost 6 bases and J 7 bases, leaving 21 bases between the germline ends. The CDR3 runs to 15 residues. CDR1 MNHNS and CDR2 SASEGT come from the germline V gene.

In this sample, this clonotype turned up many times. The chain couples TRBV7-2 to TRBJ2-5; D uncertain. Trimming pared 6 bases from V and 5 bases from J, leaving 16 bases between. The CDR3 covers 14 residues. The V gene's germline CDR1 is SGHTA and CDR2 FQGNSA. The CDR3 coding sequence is TGTGCCAGCAGTAAGACGTATAACAGCGAGACCCAGTACTTC. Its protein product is CASSKTYNSETQYF.

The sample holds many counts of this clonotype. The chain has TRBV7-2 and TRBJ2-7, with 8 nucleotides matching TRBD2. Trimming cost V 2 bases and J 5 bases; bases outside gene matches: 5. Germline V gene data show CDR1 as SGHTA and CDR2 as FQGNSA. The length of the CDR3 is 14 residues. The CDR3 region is CASSLTSGLNEQYF. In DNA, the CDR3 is TGTGCCAGCAGCTTAACTAGCGGACTTAACGAGCAGTACTTC.

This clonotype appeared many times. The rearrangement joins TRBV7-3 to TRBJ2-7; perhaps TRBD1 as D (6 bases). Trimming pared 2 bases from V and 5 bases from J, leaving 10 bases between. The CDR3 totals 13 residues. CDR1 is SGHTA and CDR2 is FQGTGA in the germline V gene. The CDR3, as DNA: TGTGCCAGCAGCTTAGGGAACAGGGACGAGCAGTACTTC. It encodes CASSLGNRDEQYF.

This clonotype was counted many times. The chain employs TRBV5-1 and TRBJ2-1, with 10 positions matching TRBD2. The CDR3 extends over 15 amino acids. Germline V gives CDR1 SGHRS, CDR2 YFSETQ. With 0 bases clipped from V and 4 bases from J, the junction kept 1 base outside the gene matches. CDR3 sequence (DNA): TGCGCCAGCAGCTTGGTAGCGGGAGGTTACAATGAGCAGTTCTTC. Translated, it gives CASSLVAGGYNEQFF.

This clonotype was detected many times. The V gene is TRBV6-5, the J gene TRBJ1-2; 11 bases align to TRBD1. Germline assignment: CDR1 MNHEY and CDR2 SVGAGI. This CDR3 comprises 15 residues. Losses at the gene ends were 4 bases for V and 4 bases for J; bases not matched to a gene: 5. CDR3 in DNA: TGTGCCAGCAGTTCCACCGGGACAGGGGGCTATGGCTACACCTTC. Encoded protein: CASSSTGTGGYGYTF.

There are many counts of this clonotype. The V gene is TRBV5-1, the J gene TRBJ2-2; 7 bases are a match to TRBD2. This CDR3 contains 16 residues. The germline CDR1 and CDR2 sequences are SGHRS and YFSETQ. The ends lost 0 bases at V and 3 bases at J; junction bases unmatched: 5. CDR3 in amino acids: CASSLADREDTGELFF. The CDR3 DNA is TGCGCCAGCAGCTTGGCTGACCGGGAGGACACCGGGGAGCTGTTTTTT. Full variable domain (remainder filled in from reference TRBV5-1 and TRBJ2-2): KAGVTQTPRYLIKTRGQQVTLSCSPISGHRSVSWYQQTPGQGLQFLFEYFSETQRNKGNFPGRFSGRQFSNSRSEMNVSTLELGDSALYLCASSLADREDTGELFFGEGSRLTVL.

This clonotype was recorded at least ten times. The CDR3 spells CATTSASTDTQYF. CDR3 DNA sequence: TGTGCCACCACCTCAGCTAGCACAGATACGCAGTATTTT. V usage is TRBV24-1 and J usage is TRBJ2-3; no definite D call. Per germline, CDR1 KGHDR and CDR2 SFDVKD. V lost 8 bases and J 0 bases, leaving 8 bases between the germline ends. The CDR3 sequence is 13 residues long.

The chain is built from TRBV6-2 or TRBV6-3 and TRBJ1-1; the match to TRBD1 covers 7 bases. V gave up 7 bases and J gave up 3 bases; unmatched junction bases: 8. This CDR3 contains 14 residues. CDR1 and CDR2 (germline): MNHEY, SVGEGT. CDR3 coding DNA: TGTGCCAGCAACCCGGACAGGTCTGACACTGAAGCTTTCTTT. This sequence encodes CASNPDRSDTEAFF.

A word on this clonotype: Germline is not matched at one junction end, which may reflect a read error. The CDR3, as DNA: TGTTCCAGCAGTCTAGGGTGGGGACTAGCGGGCGAGCAGTACTTC. Its protein is CSSSLGWGLAGEQYF. The J gene is TRBJ2-7, the V gene TRBV28, with 12 bases that match TRBD2. The CDR3 is 15 residues long. CDR1 and CDR2 from the germline V gene are MDHEN and SYDVKM. The complete variable domain, with remaining parts taken from reference TRBV28 and TRBJ2-7, reads DVKVTQSSRYLVKRTGEKVFLECVQDMDHENMFWYRQDPGLGLRLIYFSYDVKMKEKGDIPEGYSVSREKKERFSLILESASTNQTSMYLCSSSLGWGLAGEQYFGPGTRLTVT.

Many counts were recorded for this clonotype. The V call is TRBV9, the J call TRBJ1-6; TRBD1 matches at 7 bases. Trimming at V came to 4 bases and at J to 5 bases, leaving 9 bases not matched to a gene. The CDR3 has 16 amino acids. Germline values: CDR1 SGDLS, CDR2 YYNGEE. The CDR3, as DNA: TGTGCCAGCAGCTCCAGACAGGGCTTCCATAATTCACCCCTCCACTTT. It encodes CASSSRQGFHNSPLHF.

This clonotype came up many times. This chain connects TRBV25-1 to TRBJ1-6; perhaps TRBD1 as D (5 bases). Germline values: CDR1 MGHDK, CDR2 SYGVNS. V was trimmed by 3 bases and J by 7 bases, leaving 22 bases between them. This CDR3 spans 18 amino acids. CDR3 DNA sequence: TGTGCCAGCAGTGACCCGCCCCGGGGCAGTGAACGGAATTCACCCCTCCACTTT. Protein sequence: CASSDPPRGSERNSPLHF. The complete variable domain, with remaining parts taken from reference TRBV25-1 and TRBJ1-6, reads EADIYQTPRYLVIGTGKKITLECSQTMGHDKMYWYQQDPGMELHLIHYSYGVNSTEKGDLSSESTVSRIRTEHFPLTLESARPSHTSQYLCASSDPPRGSERNSPLHFGNGTRLTVT.

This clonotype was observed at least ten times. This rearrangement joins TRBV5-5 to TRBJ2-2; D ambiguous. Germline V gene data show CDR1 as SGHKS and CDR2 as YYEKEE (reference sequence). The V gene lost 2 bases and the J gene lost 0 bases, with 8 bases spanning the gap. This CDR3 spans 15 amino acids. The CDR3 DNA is TGTGCCAGCAGCTTAAGTGTAGCGAACACCGGGGAGCTGTTTTTT. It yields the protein CASSLSVANTGELFF. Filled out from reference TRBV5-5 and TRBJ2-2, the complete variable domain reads DAGVTQSPTHLIKTRGQQVTLRCSPISGHKSVSWYQQVLGQGPQFIFQYYEKEERGRGNFPDRFSARQFPNYSSELNVNALLLGDSALYLCASSLSVANTGELFFGEGSRLTVL.

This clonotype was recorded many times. The CDR3 protein is CASSAATVSYNSPLHF. The CDR3 DNA sequence: TGCGCCAGCAGCGCCGCGACGGTCTCCTATAATTCACCCCTCCACTTT. This chain uses TRBV5-1 with TRBJ1-6, with D uncertain. Per germline, CDR1 SGHRS and CDR2 YFSETQ. Trimming stripped 4 bases from V and 0 bases from J, with 11 bases between. The CDR3 runs 16 residues.

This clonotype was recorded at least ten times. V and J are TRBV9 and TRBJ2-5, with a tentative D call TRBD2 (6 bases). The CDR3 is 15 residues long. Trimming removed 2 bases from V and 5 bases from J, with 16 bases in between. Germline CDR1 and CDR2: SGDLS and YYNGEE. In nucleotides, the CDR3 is TGTGCCAGCAGCGTCTCGGGAGTGGCTACCGAGACCCAGTACTTC. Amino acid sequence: CASSVSGVATETQYF.

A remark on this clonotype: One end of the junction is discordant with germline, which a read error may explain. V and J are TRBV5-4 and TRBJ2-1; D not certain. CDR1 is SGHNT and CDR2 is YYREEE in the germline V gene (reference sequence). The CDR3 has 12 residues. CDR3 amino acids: CAISPGPIGQFF. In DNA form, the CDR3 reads TGTGCCATCAGCCCCGGGCCTATTGGGCAGTTCTTC.

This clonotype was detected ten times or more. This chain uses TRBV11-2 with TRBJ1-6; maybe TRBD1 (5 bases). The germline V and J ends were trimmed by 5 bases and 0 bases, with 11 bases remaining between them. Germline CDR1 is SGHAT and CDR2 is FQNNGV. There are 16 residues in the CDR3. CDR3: CASSPTGISYNSPLHF. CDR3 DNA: TGTGCCAGCAGCCCAACAGGAATCTCCTATAATTCACCCCTCCACTTT.

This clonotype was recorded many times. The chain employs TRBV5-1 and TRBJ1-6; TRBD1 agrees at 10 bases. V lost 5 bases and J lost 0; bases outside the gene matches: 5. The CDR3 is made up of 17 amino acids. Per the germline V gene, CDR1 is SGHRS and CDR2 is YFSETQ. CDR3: CASRPGQGSSYNSPLHF. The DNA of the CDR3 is TGCGCCAGCAGACCGGGACAGGGGAGCTCCTATAATTCACCCCTCCACTTT.